Below, one T cell receptor beta chain is given with its context. Trimming shortened V by 10 bases and J by 16 bases, and 18 bases separated the two germline ends. Germline V gene sequence: CDR1 KGHDR, CDR2 SFDVKD. The CDR3 contains 11 residues. The sample comes from a study of blood T cell repertoires in COVID-19. Across the study: T cells, B-cell-depleted T cells, or PBMCs provided the cDNA or gDNA that served as material.

In the source study's methods: From reference gene primer amplification, estimates of nucleated cell counts were derived. Generated by immunoSEQ multiplex PCR, the TCRdb table keeps only in-frame clones and is missing some. D and trimming were read from the DNA, whereas the V and J calls and clone size are those reported in that table. Counted here are 40,000 to 55,000 clones, more than 90% occurring once; the ten biggest clones make up 4.5% to 6.5%. Source material: peripheral blood. The TCR originated in a human donor in a cohort sampled during active COVID-19. The chain recombines TRBV24-1 with TRBJ1-4, with D possibly TRBD1 on 6 matching bases. CDR3 sequence reads: CATFRGHVGFF. The DNA of the CDR3 is TGTGCCACTTTCAGGGGCCATGTAGGGTTTTTT.